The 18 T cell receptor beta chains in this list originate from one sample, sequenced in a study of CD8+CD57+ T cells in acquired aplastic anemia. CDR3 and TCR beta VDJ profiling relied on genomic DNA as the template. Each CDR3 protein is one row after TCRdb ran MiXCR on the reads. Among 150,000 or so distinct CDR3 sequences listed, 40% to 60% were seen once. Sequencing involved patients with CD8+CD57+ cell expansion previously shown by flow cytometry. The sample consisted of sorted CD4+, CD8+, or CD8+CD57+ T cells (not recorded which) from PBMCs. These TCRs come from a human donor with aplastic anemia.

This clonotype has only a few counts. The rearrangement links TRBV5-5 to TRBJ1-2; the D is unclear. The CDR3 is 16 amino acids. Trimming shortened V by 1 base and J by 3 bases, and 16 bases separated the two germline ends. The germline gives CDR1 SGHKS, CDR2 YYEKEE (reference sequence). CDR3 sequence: CASSLYQTARDYGYTF. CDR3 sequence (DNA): TGTGCCAGCAGCTTGTACCAGACTGCACGGGACTATGGCTACACCTTC.

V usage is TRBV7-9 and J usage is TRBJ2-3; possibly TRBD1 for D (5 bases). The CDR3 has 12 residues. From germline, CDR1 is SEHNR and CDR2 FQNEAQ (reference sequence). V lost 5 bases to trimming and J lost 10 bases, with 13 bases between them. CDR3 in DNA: TGTGCCAGCAGCCCCCAAGGACAAGCGCAGTATTTT. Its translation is CASSPQGQAQYF.

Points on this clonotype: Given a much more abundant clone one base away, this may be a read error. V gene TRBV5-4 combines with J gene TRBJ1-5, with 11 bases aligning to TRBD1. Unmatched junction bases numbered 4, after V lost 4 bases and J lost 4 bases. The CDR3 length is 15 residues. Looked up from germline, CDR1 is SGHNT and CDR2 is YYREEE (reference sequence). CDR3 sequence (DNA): TGTGCCAGCAGCCAGGGGACAGGGGGGAATCAGCCCCAGCATTTT. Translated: CASSQGTGGNQPQHF.

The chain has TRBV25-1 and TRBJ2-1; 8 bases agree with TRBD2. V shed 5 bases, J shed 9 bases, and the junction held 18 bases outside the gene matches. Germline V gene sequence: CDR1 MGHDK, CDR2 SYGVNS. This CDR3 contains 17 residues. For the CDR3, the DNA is TGTGCCAGCAGTTTATCCGCCCCGGGAGGGCCAAACCTTGAGCAGTTCTTC. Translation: CASSLSAPGGPNLEQFF.

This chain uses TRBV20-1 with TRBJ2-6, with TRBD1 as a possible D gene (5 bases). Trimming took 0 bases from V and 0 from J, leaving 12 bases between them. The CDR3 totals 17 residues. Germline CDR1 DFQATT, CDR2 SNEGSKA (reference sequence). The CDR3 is CSARDQQGSSGANVLTF. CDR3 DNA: TGCAGTGCTAGAGATCAGCAGGGAAGCTCTGGGGCCAACGTCCTGACTTTC.

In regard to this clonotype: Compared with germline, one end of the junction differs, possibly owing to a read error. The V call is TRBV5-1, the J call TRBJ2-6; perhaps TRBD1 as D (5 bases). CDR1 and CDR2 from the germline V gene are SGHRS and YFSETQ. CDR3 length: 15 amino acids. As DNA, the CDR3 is TGCGCCAGCAGCTTGCAGATCTCTGGGGCCAACGTCCTAACTTTC. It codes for CASSLQISGANVLTF.

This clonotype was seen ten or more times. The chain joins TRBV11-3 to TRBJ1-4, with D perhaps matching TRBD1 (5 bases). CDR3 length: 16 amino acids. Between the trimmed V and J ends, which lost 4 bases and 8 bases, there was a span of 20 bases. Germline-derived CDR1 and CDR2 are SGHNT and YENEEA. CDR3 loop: CASSSGRRASSEKLFF. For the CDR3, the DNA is TGTGCCAGCAGCTCAGGGCGTAGAGCTTCCTCGGAAAAACTGTTTTTT.

The DNA for the CDR3 is TGCGCCAGCAGTGAGGGTTTCAGTCTAGGGGAGACCCAGTACTTC. Translated: CASSEGFSLGETQYF. The chain joins TRBV10-1 to TRBJ2-5; D remains unclear. Germline V gives CDR1 WNHNN, CDR2 SYGVQD (reference sequence). Trimming took 2 bases from V and 5 from J, leaving 15 bases between them. The length of the CDR3 is 15 residues.

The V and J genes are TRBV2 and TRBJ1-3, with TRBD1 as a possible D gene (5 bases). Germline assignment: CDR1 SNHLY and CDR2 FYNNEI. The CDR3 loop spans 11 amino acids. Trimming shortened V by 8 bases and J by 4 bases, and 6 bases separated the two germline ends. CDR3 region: CASQGGNTIYF. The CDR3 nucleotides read TGTGCCAGCCAGGGAGGAAACACCATATATTTT.

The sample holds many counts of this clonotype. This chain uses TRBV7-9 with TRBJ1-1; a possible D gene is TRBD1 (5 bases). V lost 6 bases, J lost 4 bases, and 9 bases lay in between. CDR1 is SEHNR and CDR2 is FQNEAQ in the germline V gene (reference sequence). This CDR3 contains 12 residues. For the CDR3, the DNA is TGTGCCAGCAGAGGAGGGGTCACTGAAGCTTTCTTT. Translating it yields CASRGGVTEAFF.

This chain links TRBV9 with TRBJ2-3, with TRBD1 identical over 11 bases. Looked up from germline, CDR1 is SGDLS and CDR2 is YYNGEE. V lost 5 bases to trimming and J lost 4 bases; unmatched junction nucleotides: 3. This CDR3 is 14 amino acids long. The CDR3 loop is CASSGQGAADTQYF. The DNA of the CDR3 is TGTGCCAGCAGTGGACAGGGGGCCGCAGATACGCAGTATTTT.

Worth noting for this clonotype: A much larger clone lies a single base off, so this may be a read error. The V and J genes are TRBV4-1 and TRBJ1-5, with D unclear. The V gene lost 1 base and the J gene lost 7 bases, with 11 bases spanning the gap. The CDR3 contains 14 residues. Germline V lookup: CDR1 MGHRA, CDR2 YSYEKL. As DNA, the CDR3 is TGCGCCAGCAGCCAAGTCAGCCTGAAACAGCCCCAGCATTTT. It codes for CASSQVSLKQPQHF.

Here the CDR3 reads CASSRADNSPLHF. In DNA form, the CDR3 reads TGTGCCAGTAGTCGGGCAGACAATTCACCCCTCCACTTT. The rearrangement joins TRBV19 to TRBJ1-6, with D unresolved. In germline, CDR1 is LNHDA, CDR2 SQIVND (reference sequence). Deletions cut 5 bases from V and 7 bases from J, with 9 bases between. The CDR3 sequence is 13 residues long.

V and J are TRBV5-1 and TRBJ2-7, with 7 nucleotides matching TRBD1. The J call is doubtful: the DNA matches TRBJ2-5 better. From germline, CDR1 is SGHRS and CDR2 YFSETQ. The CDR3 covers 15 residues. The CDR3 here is CASSLAGRGQETQYF. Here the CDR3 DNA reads TGCGCCAGCAGCTTGGCCGGAAGGGGGCAGGAGACCCAGTACTTC.

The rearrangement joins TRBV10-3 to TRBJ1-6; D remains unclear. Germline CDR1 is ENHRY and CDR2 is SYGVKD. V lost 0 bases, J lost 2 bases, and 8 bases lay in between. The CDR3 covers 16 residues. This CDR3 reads CAISESRATYNSPLHF. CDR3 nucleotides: TGTGCCATCAGTGAGTCTAGGGCCACCTATAATTCACCCCTCCACTTT.

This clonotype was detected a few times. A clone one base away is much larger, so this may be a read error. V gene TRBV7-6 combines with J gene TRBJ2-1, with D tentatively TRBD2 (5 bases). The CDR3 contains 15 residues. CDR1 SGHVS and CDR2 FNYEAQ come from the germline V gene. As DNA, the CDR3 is TGTGCCAGCAGTTTTGGGGAGAACTCCTGCAATGAGCAGTTCTTC. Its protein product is CASSFGENSCNEQFF.

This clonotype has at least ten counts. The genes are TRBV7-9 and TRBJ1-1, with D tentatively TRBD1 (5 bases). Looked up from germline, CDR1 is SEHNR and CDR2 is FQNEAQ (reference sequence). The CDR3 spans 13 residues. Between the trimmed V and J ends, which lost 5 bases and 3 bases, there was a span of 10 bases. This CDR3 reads CASSLTDYTEAFF. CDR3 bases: TGTGCCAGCAGCCTGACAGATTACACTGAAGCTTTCTTT.

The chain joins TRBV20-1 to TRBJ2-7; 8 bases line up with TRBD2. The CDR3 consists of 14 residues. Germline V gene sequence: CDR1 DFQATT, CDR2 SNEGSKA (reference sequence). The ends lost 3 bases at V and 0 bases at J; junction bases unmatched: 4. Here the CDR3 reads CSASGGASSYEQYF. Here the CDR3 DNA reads TGCAGTGCTAGCGGGGGGGCCTCCTCCTACGAGCAGTACTTC.